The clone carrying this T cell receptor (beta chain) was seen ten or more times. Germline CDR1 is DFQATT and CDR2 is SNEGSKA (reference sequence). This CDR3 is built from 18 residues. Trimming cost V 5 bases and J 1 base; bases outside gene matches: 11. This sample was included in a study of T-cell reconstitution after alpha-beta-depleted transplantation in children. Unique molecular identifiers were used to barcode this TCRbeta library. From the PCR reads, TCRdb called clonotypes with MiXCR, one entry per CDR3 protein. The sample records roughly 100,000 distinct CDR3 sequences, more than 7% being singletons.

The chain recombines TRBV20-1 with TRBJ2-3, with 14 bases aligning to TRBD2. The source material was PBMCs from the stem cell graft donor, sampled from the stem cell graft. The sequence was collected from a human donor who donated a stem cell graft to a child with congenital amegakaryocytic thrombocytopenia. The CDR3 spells CSAGLGLAGALGTDTQYF. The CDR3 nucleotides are TGCAGTGCTGGACTGGGACTAGCGGGGGCCCTCGGCACAGATACGCAGTATTTT.